The following is a TCR beta chain sequence with its context. Its antigen is as yet unknown. Trimming shortened V by 10 bases and J by 3 bases, and 19 bases separated the two germline ends. The germline gives CDR1 SNHLY, CDR2 FYNNEI. This CDR3 spans 14 amino acids. The record originates from a study of a mutant IDH1 vaccine in newly diagnosed glioma. As for the study in general: The start of vaccination came 4-6 weeks after radiotherapy alone, or with temozolomide cycles. Notes on the study in general: Among all patients, vaccine-induced immune responses occurred in around 95%.

The data were produced by immunoSEQ multiplex PCR, yet TCRdb's version contains in-frame clones alone and is incomplete. The profile covers about 36,000 clones, with under 90% appearing a single time and less than 15% taken by the ten largest. Time point defined: week 11, during vaccination. Vaccinated patients received 300 ug of mutant IDH1 20-mer peptide per dose, with topical imiquimod. Donor tumors were new WHO grade 3 or 4 IDH1-mutant, ATRX-lost astrocytomas. The sample here was peripheral blood mononuclear cells (PBMCs), taken from a glioma patient whose treatment included an IDH1 peptide vaccine. The TCR sequence derives from a woman in her twenties or thirties with glioma. Some clones in this sample may be carry-over from other donors' samples. The chain carries TRBV2 and TRBJ2-7; the D call may be TRBD1 or TRBD2 (5 bases each). DNA for the CDR3: TGTGCCACCCAGGGAGAGGCCCGAATCTACGAGCAGTACTTC. This encodes CATQGEARIYEQYF.